The T cell receptor beta chain under discussion was sequenced for a study of blood T cell repertoires in COVID-19. The germline V and J ends were trimmed by 3 bases and 2 bases, with 11 bases remaining between them. This CDR3 is 15 amino acids long. CDR1 and CDR2 from the germline V gene are LNHDA and SQIVND (reference sequence). Original handling: Amplification of reference gene primers provided the estimated nucleated cell counts. Profiling relied on immunoSEQ multiplex PCR, and the TCRdb table lists in-frame clones only, not all of them. The V and J calls and clone size come from that table; D and trimming were worked out from the DNA. The table has 210,000 or so clones, under 90% seen once.

The rearrangement uses TRBV19 and TRBJ1-5; TRBD1 is a possible D gene (5 bases). Sequenced sample: peripheral blood. The receptor was derived from a man aged 35 to 55 with acute or convalescent COVID-19. The CDR3: CASSMGREGNQPQHF. CDR3 sequence (DNA): TGTGCCAGTAGTATGGGCAGGGAAGGCAATCAGCCCCAGCATTTT.